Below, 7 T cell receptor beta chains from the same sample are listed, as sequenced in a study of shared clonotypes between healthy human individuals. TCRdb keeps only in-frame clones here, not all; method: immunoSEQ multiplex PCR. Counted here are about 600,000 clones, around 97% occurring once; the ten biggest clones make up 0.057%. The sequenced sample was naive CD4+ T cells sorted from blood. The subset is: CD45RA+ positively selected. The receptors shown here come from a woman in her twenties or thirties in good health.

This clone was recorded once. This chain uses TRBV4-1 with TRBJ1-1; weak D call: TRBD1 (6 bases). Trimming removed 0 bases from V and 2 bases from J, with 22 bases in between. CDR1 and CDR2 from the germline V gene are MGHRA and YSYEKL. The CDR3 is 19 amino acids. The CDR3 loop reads CASSQDGGLVFRDNTEAFF. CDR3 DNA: TGCGCCAGCAGCCAAGATGGGGGCTTAGTTTTTAGGGACAACACTGAAGCTTTCTTT.

The CDR3 is CASTRATDEQFF. In DNA, the CDR3 is TGTGCCAGCACCAGGGCTACAGACGAGCAGTTCTTC. V usage is TRBV11-2 and J usage is TRBJ2-1, with a tentative D call TRBD1 (5 bases). Trimming removed 7 bases at V and 10 bases at J, with 14 bases between. Germline CDR1 reads SGHAT; CDR2 reads FQNNGV. This CDR3 is built from 12 residues. Full variable domain (remainder filled in from reference TRBV11-2 and TRBJ2-1): EAGVAQSPRYKIIEKRQSVAFWCNPISGHATLYWYQQILGQGPKLLIQFQNNGVVDDSQLPKDRFSAERLKGVDSTLKIQPAKLEDSAVYLCASTRATDEQFFGPGTRLTVL.

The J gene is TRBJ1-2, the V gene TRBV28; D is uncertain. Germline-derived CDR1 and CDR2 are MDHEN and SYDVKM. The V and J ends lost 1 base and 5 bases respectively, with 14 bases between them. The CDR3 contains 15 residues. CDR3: CASSLYPGDGYGYTF. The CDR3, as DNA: TGTGCCAGCAGTTTATACCCCGGGGATGGGTATGGCTACACCTTC.

The CDR3 here is CSGDRRAEAFF. Written as DNA, the CDR3 is TGCAGTGGTGACCGCCGGGCTGAAGCTTTCTTT. The V and J genes are TRBV20-1 and TRBJ1-1; D remains unclear. Germline-derived CDR1 and CDR2 are DFQATT and SNEGSKA (reference sequence). V gave up 7 bases and J gave up 6 bases, with 12 bases separating them. The CDR3 has 11 amino acids.

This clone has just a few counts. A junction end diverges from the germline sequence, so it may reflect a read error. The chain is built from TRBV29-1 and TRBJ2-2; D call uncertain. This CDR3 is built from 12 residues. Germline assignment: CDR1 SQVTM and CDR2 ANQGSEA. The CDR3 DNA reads TGCAGCGTAGAAGCGAACACCGGGGAGCTGTTTTTT. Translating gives CSVEANTGELFF.

CDR3 sequence (DNA): TGTGCCAGCAGTCTTACAGGGGGGCATGGGGAGCAGTACTTC. Its protein product is CASSLTGGHGEQYF. The V gene is TRBV5-6, the J gene TRBJ2-7; 8 bases map to TRBD1. Germline CDR1 and CDR2: SGHDT and YYEEEE. The CDR3 length is 14 residues. The ends lost 5 bases at V and 7 bases at J; junction bases unmatched: 11.

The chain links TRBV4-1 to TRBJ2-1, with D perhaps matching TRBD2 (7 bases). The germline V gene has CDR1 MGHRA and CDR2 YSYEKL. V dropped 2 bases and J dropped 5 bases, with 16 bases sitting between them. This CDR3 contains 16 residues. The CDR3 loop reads CASSQPLRGANNEQFF. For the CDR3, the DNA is TGCGCCAGCAGCCAACCCCTTCGGGGGGCAAACAATGAGCAGTTCTTC.